A single T cell receptor (beta chain) is shown here with its context. Its antigen is still unknown. TCRdb processed the 5' RACE reads anew with MiXCR; each CDR3 protein has one entry. The data contain about 340,000 distinct CDR3 sequences, around an eighth of them singletons. This sample was included in a study of identical twins. Study-level results: Zero-insertion findings could be partly confounded by invariant cells (MAIT and iNKT cells). Fewer insertions characterized abundant cord blood beta clonotypes, whereas memory repertoires showed none. The models systematically underestimated how much out-of-frame TCR alpha was shared in monozygotic twins.

This CDR3 comprises 11 residues. The V gene lost 5 bases and the J gene lost 5 bases, with 9 bases spanning the gap. CDR1 is SQVTM and CDR2 is ANQGSEA in the germline V gene. This sample was shared with a second study, whose subject was yellow fever vaccine responses in identical twins.

Sequenced sample: CD8+ T cells sorted from blood. The clonotype comes from a woman younger than 30 in good health. The chain joins TRBV29-1 to TRBJ1-1; D is possibly TRBD1 (6 bases). The CDR3 reads CSVTGLTEAFF. The CDR3 DNA sequence: TGCAGCGTTACAGGGTTAACTGAAGCTTTCTTT.